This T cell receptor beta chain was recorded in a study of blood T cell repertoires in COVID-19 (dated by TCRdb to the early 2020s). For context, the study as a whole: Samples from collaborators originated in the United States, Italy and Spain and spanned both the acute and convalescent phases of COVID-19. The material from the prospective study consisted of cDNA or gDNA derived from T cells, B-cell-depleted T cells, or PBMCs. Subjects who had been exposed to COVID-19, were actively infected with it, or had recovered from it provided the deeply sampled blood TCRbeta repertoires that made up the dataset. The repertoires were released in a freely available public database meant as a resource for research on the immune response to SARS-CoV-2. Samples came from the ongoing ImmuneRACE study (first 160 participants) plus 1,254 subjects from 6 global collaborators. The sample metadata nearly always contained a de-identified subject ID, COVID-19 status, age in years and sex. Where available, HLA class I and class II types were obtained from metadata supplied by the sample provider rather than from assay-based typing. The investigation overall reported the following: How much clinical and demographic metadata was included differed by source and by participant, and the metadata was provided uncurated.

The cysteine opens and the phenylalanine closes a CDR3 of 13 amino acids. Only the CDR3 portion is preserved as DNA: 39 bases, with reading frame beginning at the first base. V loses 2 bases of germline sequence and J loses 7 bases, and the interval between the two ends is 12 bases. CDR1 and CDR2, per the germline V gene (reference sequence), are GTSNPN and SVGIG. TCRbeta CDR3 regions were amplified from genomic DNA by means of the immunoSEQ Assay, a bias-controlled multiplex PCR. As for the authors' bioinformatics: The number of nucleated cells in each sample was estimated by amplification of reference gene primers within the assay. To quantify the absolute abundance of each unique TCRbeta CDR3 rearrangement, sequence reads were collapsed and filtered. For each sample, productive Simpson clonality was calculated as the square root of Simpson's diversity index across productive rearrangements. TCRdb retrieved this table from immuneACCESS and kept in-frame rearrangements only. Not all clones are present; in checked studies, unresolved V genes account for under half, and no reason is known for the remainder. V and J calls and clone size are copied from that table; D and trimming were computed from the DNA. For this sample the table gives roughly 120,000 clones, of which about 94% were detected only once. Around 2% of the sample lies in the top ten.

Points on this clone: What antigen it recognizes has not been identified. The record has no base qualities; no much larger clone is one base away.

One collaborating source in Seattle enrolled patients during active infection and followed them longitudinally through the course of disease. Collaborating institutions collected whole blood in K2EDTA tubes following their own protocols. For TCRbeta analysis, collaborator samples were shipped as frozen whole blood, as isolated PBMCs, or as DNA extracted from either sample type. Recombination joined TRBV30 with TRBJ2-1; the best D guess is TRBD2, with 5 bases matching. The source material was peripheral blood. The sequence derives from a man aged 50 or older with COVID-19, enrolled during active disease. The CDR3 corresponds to CAWSRGPTNEQFF. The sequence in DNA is TGTGCCTGGAGTCGAGGGCCGACTAATGAGCAGTTCTTC. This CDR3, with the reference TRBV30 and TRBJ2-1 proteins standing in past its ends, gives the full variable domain SQTIHQWPATLVQPVGSPLSLECTVEGTSNPNLYWYRQAAGRGLQLLFYSVGIGQISSEVPQNLSASRPQDRQFILSSKKLLLSDSGFYLCAWSRGPTNEQFFGPGTRLTVL.